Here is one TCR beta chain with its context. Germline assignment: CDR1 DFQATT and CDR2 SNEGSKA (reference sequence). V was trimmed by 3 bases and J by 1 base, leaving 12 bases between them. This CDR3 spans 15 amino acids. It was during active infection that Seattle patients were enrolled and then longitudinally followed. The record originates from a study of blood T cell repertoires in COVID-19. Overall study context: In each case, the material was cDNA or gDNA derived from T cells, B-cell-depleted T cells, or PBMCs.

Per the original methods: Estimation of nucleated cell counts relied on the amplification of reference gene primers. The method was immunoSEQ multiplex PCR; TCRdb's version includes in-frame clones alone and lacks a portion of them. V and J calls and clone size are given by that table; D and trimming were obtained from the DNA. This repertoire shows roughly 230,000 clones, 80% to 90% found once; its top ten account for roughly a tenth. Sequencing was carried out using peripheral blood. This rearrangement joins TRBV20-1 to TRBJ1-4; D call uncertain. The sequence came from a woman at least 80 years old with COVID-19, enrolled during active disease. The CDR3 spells CSASESGKTNEKLFF. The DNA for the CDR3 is TGCAGTGCTAGTGAATCGGGAAAAACTAATGAAAAACTGTTTTTT.